This TCR beta chain derives from a study of T cells in Graves' hyperthyroidism and ophthalmopathy. Study results and limitations: Researchers report that a 13 V-J model separated ophthalmopathy from stable hyperthyroidism.

This clonotype was counted many times. Its target is unknown. Regions amplified from RNA transcripts were the TCR beta CDR3 regions. The study used the HTBI primer set for a first-round RT-PCR of the TCR CDR3. One entry per CDR3 protein results from TCRdb running MiXCR on the multiplex PCR reads. The table records fewer than 500,000 distinct CDR3 sequences, about 15% of them present only once. The PBMCs studied were ones that came from 10 ml fresh peripheral blood. This CDR3 has 15 amino acids. Trimming took 3 bases from V and 0 from J; bases not matched to a gene: 6. Per germline, CDR1 DFQATT and CDR2 SNEGSKA (reference sequence).

J is TRBJ2-7 and V is TRBV20-1; TRBD1 aligns across 9 bases. The receptor was derived from a woman aged 25 to 39 with Graves' ophthalmopathy. Sequenced input: blood. This chain's CDR3 is CSASWTGDLSYEQYF. The CDR3 nucleotides are TGCAGTGCTAGTTGGACAGGGGACCTCTCCTACGAGCAGTACTTC.